Sequencing of this T cell receptor beta chain was carried out in a study of tissue T cells after allogeneic stem cell transplantation. Sequencing used immunoSEQ multiplex PCR; TCRdb keeps in-frame clones, though not all of them. The sample contains 48,000 or so clones, roughly 73% of which appear only once. In regard to this clone: What it binds is unknown. The gene names given are mouse names. Coverage ceases 1 residue before the CDR3 finishes, and the germline J gene fills in the end.

Study results and caveats: The study did not identify alloreactive or antigen-specific tissue TCRs, and some clones might be persisting host cells.

Trimming took 3 bases from V and 11 from J; bases not matched to a gene: 4. The length of the CDR3 is 12 residues. The germline CDR1 and CDR2 sequences are LGHDT and YNNKQL (reference sequence). The chain employs TRBV4 and TRBJ1-1; 9 nucleotides line up with TRBD1. The origin of this receptor is a pool of C57BL/6 mice in good health. Sequencing was performed on sorted cells pooled from one or two spleens. The CDR3 is CASSYEGTGVFF. The CDR3 bases that were read are TGTGCCAGCAGCTATGAGGGGACAGGGGTCTTC.